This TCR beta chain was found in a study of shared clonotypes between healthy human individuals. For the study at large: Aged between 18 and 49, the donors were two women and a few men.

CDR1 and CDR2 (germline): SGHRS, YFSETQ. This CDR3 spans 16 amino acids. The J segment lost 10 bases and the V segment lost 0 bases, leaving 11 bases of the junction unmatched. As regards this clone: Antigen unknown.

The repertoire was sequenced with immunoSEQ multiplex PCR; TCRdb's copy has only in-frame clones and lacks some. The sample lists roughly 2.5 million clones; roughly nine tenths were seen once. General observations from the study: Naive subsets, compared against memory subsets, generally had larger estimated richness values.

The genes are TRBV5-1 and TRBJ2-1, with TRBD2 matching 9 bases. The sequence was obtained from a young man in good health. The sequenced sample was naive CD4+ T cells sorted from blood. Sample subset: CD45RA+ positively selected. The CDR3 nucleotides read TGCGCCAGCAGCTTGGTAAGCGGGGGGACCTTCGGGGAGCAGTTCTTC. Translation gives CASSLVSGGTFGEQFF.